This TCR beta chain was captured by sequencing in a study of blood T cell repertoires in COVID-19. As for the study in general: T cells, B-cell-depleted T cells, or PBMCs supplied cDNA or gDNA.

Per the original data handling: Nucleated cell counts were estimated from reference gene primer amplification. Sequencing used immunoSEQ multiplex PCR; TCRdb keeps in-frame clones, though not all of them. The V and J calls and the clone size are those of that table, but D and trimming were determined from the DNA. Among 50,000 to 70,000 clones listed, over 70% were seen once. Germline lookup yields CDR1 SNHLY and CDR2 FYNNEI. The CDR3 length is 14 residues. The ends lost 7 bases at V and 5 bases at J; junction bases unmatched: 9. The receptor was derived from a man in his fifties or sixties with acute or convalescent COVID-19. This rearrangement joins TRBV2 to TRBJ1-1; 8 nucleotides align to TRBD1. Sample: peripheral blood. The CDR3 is CASTFDRGGTEAFF. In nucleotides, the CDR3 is TGTGCCAGCACCTTCGACAGGGGAGGTACTGAAGCTTTCTTT.